Here is one TCR beta chain with its context. Its antigen is not known. PCR primers comprised 60 Vbeta and 13 Jbeta primers. Here immunoSEQ multiplex PCR was the method, and the copy in TCRdb shows in-frame clones only, minus some. Of 35,000 to 40,000 clones in the sample, 65% to 85% were seen once. The source of the sample is a study of cytomegalovirus exposure and HLA in healthy donors. Notes on the study in general: Across donors, presence/absence analyses took sequencing depth to be roughly uniform.

Sequenced material: PBMCs. This receptor was taken from a woman aged 25-40 years in good health and CMV-seropositive.

Written as DNA, the CDR3 is TGTGCCAGTAGTGCAGGGGGGTCAGCTGGGGCCAACGTCCTGACTTTC. This sequence encodes CASSAGGSAGANVLTF. This chain links TRBV19 with TRBJ2-6, with a weak D call TRBD1 (7 bases). The V gene lost 5 bases and the J gene lost 2 bases, with 13 bases spanning the gap. The germline V gene has CDR1 LNHDA and CDR2 SQIVND (reference sequence). The CDR3 runs to 16 residues. The full variable domain, rest sourced from reference TRBV19 and TRBJ2-6, is DGGITQSPKYLFRKEGQNVTLSCEQNLNHDAMYWYRQDPGQGLRLIYYSQIVNDFQKGDIAEGYSVSREKKESFPLTVTSAQKNPTAFYLCASSAGGSAGANVLTFGAGSRLTVL.